What follows are 25 T cell receptor beta chains derived from one specimen sequenced in a study of cytotoxic CD8 clonotypes in ibrutinib-treated CLL. Measured with immunoSEQ multiplex PCR; TCRdb has only the in-frame clones, and not every one. The sample has some 200,000 clones, approximately 72% seen once. Sequences were derived from PBMCs, sampled after 24 months of ibrutinib treatment. The receptor source for this set is a human donor with chronic lymphocytic leukemia.

The chain is built from TRBV6-5 and TRBJ2-1; D might be TRBD2 (5 bases). Germline V gives CDR1 MNHEY, CDR2 SVGAGI. Trimming left V 6 bases short and J 6 bases short, with 6 bases between. The CDR3 extends over 11 amino acids. The CDR3 loop reads CASRRGNEQFF. The CDR3 nucleotides are TGTGCCAGCAGACGGGGCAATGAGCAGTTCTTC.

The sample holds a few counts of this clone. The rearrangement links TRBV28 to TRBJ1-4; D is possibly TRBD1 (6 bases). Germline V gives CDR1 MDHEN, CDR2 SYDVKM. The V end lost 10 bases, the J end lost 3 bases, and 9 bases lay between the germline ends. The CDR3 runs 12 residues. DNA of the CDR3: TGTGCCACAGGACAGCCTAATGAAAAACTGTTTTTT. This translates into CATGQPNEKLFF.

The chain uses TRBV10-2 and TRBJ1-3; possibly TRBD1 for D (6 bases). V shed 6 bases and J shed 4 bases, with 22 bases lying between them. This CDR3 region has 17 residues. The germline V gene has CDR1 WSHSY and CDR2 SAAADI. The CDR3 loop reads CASRSGGGASIGNTIYF. CDR3 DNA sequence: TGCGCCAGCAGATCAGGTGGGGGGGCTTCTATCGGAAACACCATATATTTT.

The chain recombines TRBV6-5 with TRBJ2-5, with D perhaps being TRBD1 or TRBD2 (5 bases each). This CDR3 is built from 14 residues. Germline V CDR1 and CDR2: MNHEY, SVGAGI. The V gene lost 7 bases and the J gene lost 5 bases, with 17 bases spanning the gap. CDR3 sequence: CASNRDATVETQYF. CDR3 in DNA: TGTGCCAGCAACCGGGACGCCACCGTGGAGACCCAGTACTTC.

This clone has only a few counts. This rearrangement joins TRBV30 to TRBJ2-7; 10 bases map to TRBD1. The V and J ends lost 0 bases and 0 bases, in that order; junction bases with no gene match: 5. The CDR3 is made up of 16 amino acids. Germline CDR1 is GTSNPN and CDR2 is SVGIG (reference sequence). CDR3 nucleotide sequence: TGTGCCTGGAGTGTACGATGGACAGGGGGCTCCTACGAGCAGTACTTC. Translation: CAWSVRWTGGSYEQYF.

The V and J genes are TRBV5-1 and TRBJ2-1, with 7 bases lining up with TRBD2. This CDR3 contains 15 residues. Germline values: CDR1 SGHRS, CDR2 YFSETQ. V lost 3 bases and J lost 4; bases outside the gene matches: 7. The CDR3 here is CASSSRTRTYNEQFF. The CDR3 bases are TGCGCCAGCAGCTCCCGGACTAGGACTTACAATGAGCAGTTCTTC.

This sequence joins TRBV13 and TRBJ2-7, with 7 bases matching TRBD1. CDR1 is PRHDT and CDR2 is FYEKMQ in the germline V gene (reference sequence). The CDR3 is 17 amino acids. J was trimmed by 6 bases and V by 0 bases; bases with no gene match: 14. CDR3 in amino acids: CASSLGKMRQGDVEQYF. DNA for the CDR3: TGTGCCAGCAGCTTAGGGAAGATGAGACAGGGAGACGTCGAGCAGTACTTC.

This clone was recorded only once. The gene calls are TRBV11-3 and TRBJ1-1, with D unclear. Germline V gene lookup returns CDR1 SGHNT and CDR2 YENEEA. This CDR3 comprises 13 residues. The V and J ends lost 6 bases and 0 bases respectively, with 8 bases between them. In nucleotides, the CDR3 is TGTGCCAGCAGTCTCTTCATGAACACTGAAGCTTTCTTT. Residues: CASSLFMNTEAFF.

The chain uses TRBV4-3 and TRBJ2-5; D possibly corresponds to TRBD2 (5 bases). Trimming removed 0 bases from V and 3 bases from J, with 8 bases in between. The germline V gene encodes CDR1 LGHNA and CDR2 YSLEER. This CDR3 has 14 amino acids. DNA for the CDR3: TGCGCCAGCAGCCAAGATCGAGGGAAAGAGACCCAGTACTTC. This sequence encodes CASSQDRGKETQYF.

The chain joins TRBV27 to TRBJ1-5; TRBD1 agrees at 8 bases. V lost 5 bases to trimming and J lost 1 base; unmatched junction nucleotides: 4. Germline V gene lookup returns CDR1 MNHEY and CDR2 SMNVEV (reference sequence). The CDR3 runs to 15 residues. Here the CDR3 reads CASSPRTGSNQPQHF. The CDR3 nucleotides are TGTGCCAGCAGTCCTCGGACAGGGAGCAATCAGCCCCAGCATTTT.

This chain uses TRBV27 with TRBJ2-1; the D call may be TRBD1 or TRBD2 (6 bases each). There are 17 residues in the CDR3. The V gene lost 7 bases and the J gene lost 5 bases, with 24 bases spanning the gap. CDR1 MNHEY and CDR2 SMNVEV come from the germline V gene (reference sequence). CDR3 residues: CASIPTTRWGANNEQFF. The CDR3 bases are TGTGCCAGCATCCCGACGACGCGATGGGGGGCTAACAATGAGCAGTTCTTC.

Note on this clone: The CDR3 carries no conserved terminal phenylalanine or tryptophan, so it likely arises from a read error. The limits of the CDR3 on the DNA are not certain, so only TCRdb's listed CDR3 is given. The chain links TRBV7-9 to TRBJ1-2; TRBD1 is the table's D call and was not checked against the DNA. Inclusive of both ends, the CDR3 amounts to 12 amino acids. Germline-derived CDR1 and CDR2 are SEHNR and FQNEAQ (reference sequence). CDR3 region: CASNPPDRVVRI.

The chain employs TRBV20-1 and TRBJ2-3; D is ambiguous. Per the germline V gene, CDR1 is DFQATT and CDR2 is SNEGSKA (reference sequence). This CDR3 has 10 amino acids. Trimming took off 6 bases at V and 3 bases at J, with 4 bases between the two ends. The CDR3 nucleotides read TGCAGTGCAAATACAGATACGCAGTATTTT. Translation gives CSANTDTQYF.

The V and J genes are TRBV29-1 and TRBJ2-7; no clear D. The CDR3 is made up of 12 amino acids. Germline V lookup: CDR1 SQVTM, CDR2 ANQGSEA. With 4 bases removed from V and 3 bases from J, the gap between germline ends came to 10 bases. The CDR3 nucleotides read TGCAGCGTTGTCCACATTAACTACGAGCAGTACTTC. Protein sequence: CSVVHINYEQYF.

The chain is built from TRBV29-1 and TRBJ1-1; no firm D call. Germline CDR1 and CDR2: SQVTM and ANQGSEA. This CDR3 comprises 13 residues. The V gene lost 1 base and the J gene lost 1 base, with 7 bases spanning the gap. The DNA for the CDR3 is TGCAGCGTTGAAGGACGGCAGAACACTGAAGCTTTCTTT. Its protein is CSVEGRQNTEAFF.

This clone occurred once. The chain is built from TRBV4-3 and TRBJ2-3; D might be TRBD2 (5 bases). This CDR3 spans 14 amino acids. The germline V gene encodes CDR1 LGHNA and CDR2 YSLEER. V lost 0 bases and J 3 bases, leaving 7 bases between the germline ends. CDR3: CASSQDRLTDTQYF. CDR3 DNA: TGCGCCAGCAGCCAAGACCGACTAACAGATACGCAGTATTTT.

The V gene is TRBV30, the J gene TRBJ2-3; D call uncertain. With 1 base removed from V and 2 bases from J, the gap between germline ends came to 7 bases. The CDR3 has 13 residues. Germline V gene data show CDR1 as GTSNPN and CDR2 as SVGIG (reference sequence). The CDR3 nucleotides read TGTGCCTGGAGTGGGGGTATCACAGATACGCAGTATTTT. This translates into CAWSGGITDTQYF.

Points on this clone: The same CDR3 also results from other DNA sequences found in this sample. J is TRBJ1-5 and V is TRBV7-9; 8 nucleotides match TRBD1. CDR3 length equals 14 residues. Trimming removed 2 bases from V and 7 bases from J; junction bases left unmatched: 4. Germline assignment: CDR1 SEHNR and CDR2 FQNEAQ (reference sequence). Here the CDR3 reads CASSLSGGGQPQHF. The CDR3 DNA is TGTGCCAGCAGCTTATCAGGGGGCGGACAGCCCCAGCATTTT.

The V and J genes are TRBV5-1 and TRBJ1-4; D gene unclear. V lost 4 bases and J 0 bases, leaving 10 bases between the germline ends. CDR3 length: 15 amino acids. Germline CDR1 SGHRS, CDR2 YFSETQ. The CDR3 is CASSLGSATNEKLFF. CDR3 nucleotides: TGCGCCAGCAGCCTTGGGAGTGCAACTAATGAAAAACTGTTTTTT. The whole variable domain, remainder taken from reference TRBV5-1 and TRBJ1-4, is KAGVTQTPRYLIKTRGQQVTLSCSPISGHRSVSWYQQTPGQGLQFLFEYFSETQRNKGNFPGRFSGRQFSNSRSEMNVSTLELGDSALYLCASSLGSATNEKLFFGSGTQLSVL.

There are a few counts of this clone. The chain has TRBV27 and TRBJ2-7; 9 bases align to TRBD2. Germline CDR1 is MNHEY and CDR2 is SMNVEV (reference sequence). This CDR3 is built from 16 residues. The V and J ends lost 6 bases and 4 bases, in that order; junction bases with no gene match: 13. CDR3 amino acids: CASSPLGGRAWYEQYF. DNA for the CDR3: TGTGCCAGCAGCCCTTTGGGCGGGAGGGCCTGGTACGAGCAGTACTTC.

V usage is TRBV19 and J usage is TRBJ2-5, with TRBD2 identical over 11 bases. Germline loops: CDR1 LNHDA, CDR2 SQIVND (reference sequence). The CDR3 is made up of 16 amino acids. V shed 2 bases, J shed 1 base, and the junction held 3 bases outside the gene matches. CDR3 sequence: CASSILAGGFQETQYF. The CDR3 DNA reads TGTGCCAGTAGTATACTAGCGGGAGGCTTCCAAGAGACCCAGTACTTC.

CDR3 sequence: CATQVEAGGWYEQFF. The CDR3 DNA reads as TGTGCCACGCAGGTGGAAGCGGGAGGTTGGTATGAGCAGTTCTTC. The chain joins TRBV15 to TRBJ2-1; 9 bases agree with TRBD2. CDR1 LNHNV and CDR2 YYDKDF come from the germline V gene (reference sequence). The length of the CDR3 is 15 residues. V dropped 9 bases and J dropped 8; count of bases not matched to a gene: 14.

The rearrangement links TRBV6-1 to TRBJ2-1; TRBD2 matches at 12 bases. V lost 6 bases and J lost 6; bases outside the gene matches: 6. Germline values: CDR1 MNHNS, CDR2 SASEGT. The length of the CDR3 is 15 residues. The CDR3 is CASSGGTSGFNEQFF. As DNA, the CDR3 is TGTGCCAGCAGCGGGGGGACTAGCGGGTTCAATGAGCAGTTCTTC.

V and J are TRBV29-1 and TRBJ2-7; D not certain. With 4 bases removed from V and 5 bases from J, the gap between germline ends came to 12 bases. The CDR3 runs 12 residues. Looked up from germline, CDR1 is SQVTM and CDR2 is ANQGSEA. This chain's CDR3 is CSVGQPGNEQYF. DNA of the CDR3: TGCAGCGTTGGTCAGCCTGGGAACGAGCAGTACTTC.

The V gene is TRBV10-1, the J gene TRBJ2-1; 8 positions match TRBD2. V shed 3 bases, J shed 3 bases, and the junction held 4 bases outside the gene matches. This CDR3 contains 15 residues. CDR1 and CDR2 (germline): WNHNN, SYGVQD (reference sequence). DNA of the CDR3: TGCGCCAGCAGTGATGCTAGCGGGTACTACAATGAGCAGTTCTTC. Encoded protein: CASSDASGYYNEQFF.